The 23 T cell receptor beta chains below all came from one sample that was sequenced in a study of T cell clonality in common variable immunodeficiency. The data were produced by immunoSEQ multiplex PCR, yet TCRdb's version contains in-frame clones alone and is incomplete. The record shows roughly 70,000 clones for this sample, with no singletons present. Sequenced input: peripheral blood mononuclear cells. These receptors were collected from a person between 18 and 69 years old in good health.

In its sample, this clone was seen many times. The read halts 3 residues ahead of the CDR3 end, with the missing end drawn from the germline J gene. This chain uses TRBV19 with TRBJ1-2, with a possible D match to TRBD1 (6 bases). Germline V gene data show CDR1 as LNHDA and CDR2 as SQIVND (reference sequence). The CDR3 length is 14 residues. The V end was cut by 5 bases, the J end by 4 bases, with 14 bases between. The DNA read from the CDR3 is TGTGCCAGTAGTGCACAGGGATCCGGCTATGGC. This codes for CASSAQGSGYG. The full CDR3 sequence reads CASSAQGSGYGYTF.

This clone appeared many times. CDR3 in amino acids: CASSIAAGHNEQFF. Incomplete CDR3 DNA: TGTGCCAGTAGTATTGCAGCGGGGCACAATGAG. The rearrangement joins TRBV19 to TRBJ2-1; TRBD2 matches at 7 bases. The read terminates 3 residues before the CDR3 end, so the remaining end is supplied by the germline J gene. The length of the CDR3 is 14 residues. The V and J ends lost 3 bases and 5 bases, in that order; junction bases with no gene match: 4. CDR1 is LNHDA and CDR2 is SQIVND in the germline V gene (reference sequence). Complete variable domain (other parts from reference TRBV19 and TRBJ2-1): DGGITQSPKYLFRKEGQNVTLSCEQNLNHDAMYWYRQDPGQGLRLIYYSQIVNDFQKGDIAEGYSVSREKKESFPLTVTSAQKNPTAFYLCASSIAAGHNEQFFGPGTRLTVL.

There are many counts of this clone. The read comes to an end 3 residues before the CDR3 does, leaving the germline J gene to fill in the end. The chain recombines TRBV20-1 with TRBJ1-1, with D perhaps TRBD1 (5 bases). CDR3 length: 13 residues. Germline V gene sequence: CDR1 DFQATT, CDR2 SNEGSKA (reference sequence). V lost 3 bases and J 3 bases, leaving 11 bases between the germline ends. This CDR3 reads CSASQGRDTEAFF. The DNA read from the CDR3 is TGCAGTGCTAGTCAGGGAAGGGACACTGAA.

This clone was counted many times. The read comes to an end 3 residues before the CDR3 does, leaving the germline J gene to fill in the end. V usage is TRBV5-6 and J usage is TRBJ2-6, with D uncertain. The germline V gene has CDR1 SGHDT and CDR2 YYEEEE. V lost 1 base, J lost 0 bases, and 5 bases lay in between. The CDR3 runs to 15 residues. CDR3 sequence reads: CASSLSLSGANVLTF. CDR3 DNA (partial): TGTGCCAGCAGCTTGAGCCTCTCTGGGGCCAACGTC.

This clone was counted at least ten times. Read data end 3 residues before the CDR3 end; the end is taken from the germline J gene. The chain combines TRBV4-1 with TRBJ1-4; no reliable D call. Germline-derived CDR1 and CDR2 are MGHRA and YSYEKL. The V end was cut by 0 bases, the J end by 10 bases, with 12 bases between. CDR3 length equals 14 residues. The CDR3 is CASSQDVTQRKLFF. The CDR3 bases that were read are TGCGCCAGCAGCCAAGATGTGACGCAGCGAAAA.

This clone was seen many times. Read coverage stops 3 residues before the CDR3 terminus; the germline J gene supplies the remainder. This sequence joins TRBV4-1 and TRBJ1-6; D is ambiguous. Germline-derived CDR1 and CDR2 are MGHRA and YSYEKL. Deletions cut 0 bases from V and 8 bases from J, with 14 bases between. The CDR3 consists of 16 residues. The sequenced part of the CDR3 DNA is TGCGCCAGCAGCCAAGATCCAACCACGGCGGATTCACCC. This encodes CASSQDPTTADSP. Given in full, the CDR3 is CASSQDPTTADSPLHF.

This clone was observed many times. The missing CDR3 end, 3 residues past where the read stops, is filled in from the germline J gene. The chain combines TRBV10-3 with TRBJ2-6; 7 bases line up with TRBD1. With V trimmed by 6 bases and J by 0 bases, 8 bases remained unmatched. CDR3 length equals 17 residues. Germline V gives CDR1 ENHRY, CDR2 SYGVKD. The part of the CDR3 DNA that was read is TGTGCCATCAGCAGCGACAGGGACCTCTCTGGGGCCAACGTC. It is translated as CAISSDRDLSGANV. The entire CDR3 protein is CAISSDRDLSGANVLTF.

In this sample, this clone turned up many times. The DNA ends 3 residues before the CDR3 does, and the rest of the CDR3 is filled in from the germline J gene. The chain couples TRBV4-1 to TRBJ1-6; TRBD1 might be the D (5 bases). The V gene lost 5 bases and the J gene lost 10 bases, with 9 bases spanning the gap. CDR3 length: 12 residues. CDR1 and CDR2 (germline): MGHRA, YSYEKL. The part of the CDR3 DNA that was read is TGCGCCAGCAGCTCGCCAGGGTCACCC. Protein product: CASSSPGSP. The CDR3 in full is CASSSPGSPLHF.

Ten or more counts support this clone. The DNA read from the CDR3 is TGTGCCAGCAGTGAAGTGGAGCGCGGTACG. It is translated as CASSEVERGT. The entire CDR3 sequence reads CASSEVERGTQYF. The chain employs TRBV2 and TRBJ2-3; D call uncertain. Read sequence stops 3 residues before the CDR3 end, and the germline J gene provides the missing end. The germline CDR1 and CDR2 sequences are SNHLY and FYNNEI. The CDR3 extends over 13 amino acids. V was shortened by 1 base and J by 8 bases, with 10 bases between the two germline ends.

Many counts were recorded for this clone. With the read ending 3 residues before the CDR3 end, the germline J gene is used to fill in that end. This chain links TRBV5-1 with TRBJ1-4; D uncertain. The germline gives CDR1 SGHRS, CDR2 YFSETQ. This CDR3 comprises 18 residues. V lost 2 bases, J lost 8 bases, and 25 bases lay in between. The CDR3 sequence: CASSLIAQSRQRREKLFF. The sequenced part of the CDR3 DNA is TGCGCCAGCAGCTTAATAGCCCAATCGAGGCAGCGGAGAGAAAAA.

This clone was seen at least ten times. The CDR3 end lies 3 residues beyond the end of the read and is filled in from the germline J gene. This sequence joins TRBV7-8 and TRBJ1-1; 9 nucleotides match TRBD1. Per germline, CDR1 SGHVS and CDR2 FQNEAQ. CDR3 length equals 14 residues. The part of the CDR3 DNA that was read is TGTGCCAGCAGCTTAGAAGGCCCTGACAGGGGG. It specifies CASSLEGPDRG. The full CDR3 reads CASSLEGPDRGAFF. Based on the CDR3 plus reference TRBV7-8 and TRBJ1-1, the full variable domain is GAGVSQSPRYKVAKRGQDVALRCDPISGHVSLFWYQQALGQGPEFLTYFQNEAQLDKSGLPSDRFFAERPEGSVSTLKIQRTQQEDSAVYLCASSLEGPDRGAFFGQGTRLTVV.

This clone was detected ten times or more. The read ends 3 residues before the CDR3 terminus; that terminus is restored from the germline J gene. The chain joins TRBV5-6 to TRBJ1-2; possibly TRBD1 for D (5 bases). Germline V lookup: CDR1 SGHDT, CDR2 YYEEEE. Trimming shortened V by 0 bases and J by 6 bases, and 12 bases separated the two germline ends. The CDR3 has 14 amino acids. The DNA read from the CDR3 is TGTGCCAGCAGCTTGGACAGCGCGGGGCATGGC. Its translation is CASSLDSAGHG. The full CDR3 sequence reads CASSLDSAGHGYTF.

This clone was observed at least ten times. The observed sequence ends 3 residues before the CDR3 terminus, with the missing tail filled in from the germline J gene. Different DNA sequences within this sample yield the same CDR3. The chain joins TRBV7-9 to TRBJ1-6; TRBD1 aligns across 7 bases. V trimming: 3 bases; J trimming: 7 bases; junction bases outside the gene matches: 6. Germline values: CDR1 SEHNR, CDR2 FQNEAQ (reference sequence). The CDR3 extends over 15 amino acids. Here the CDR3 reads CASSLSGGENSPLHF. The DNA read from the CDR3 is TGTGCCAGCAGCTTGTCAGGGGGTGAGAATTCACCC.

The table lists this clone with many counts. The read ends 3 residues early relative to the CDR3; the germline J gene fills the gap. This chain links TRBV11-2 with TRBJ2-5; D remains unclear. This CDR3 is built from 14 residues. CDR1 and CDR2 from the germline V gene are SGHAT and FQNNGV. Between the trimmed V and J ends, which lost 5 bases and 1 base, there was a span of 11 bases. The CDR3 loop reads CASSQNSIQETQYF. The DNA read from the CDR3 is TGTGCCAGCAGCCAGAACAGTATCCAAGAGACC. The full variable domain, its missing parts supplied by reference TRBV11-2 and TRBJ2-5, is EAGVAQSPRYKIIEKRQSVAFWCNPISGHATLYWYQQILGQGPKLLIQFQNNGVVDDSQLPKDRFSAERLKGVDSTLKIQPAKLEDSAVYLCASSQNSIQETQYFGPGTRLLVL.

This clone has ten or more counts. The read terminates 3 residues before the CDR3 end, so the remaining end is supplied by the germline J gene. J is TRBJ1-1 and V is TRBV5-1; tentatively, D is TRBD1 (6 bases). V shed 5 bases and J shed 1 base, with 6 bases lying between them. The CDR3 is 12 amino acids. CDR1 and CDR2 (germline): SGHRS, YFSETQ. Incomplete CDR3 DNA: TGCGCCAGCAGGACAGGGAACACTGAA. As protein: CASRTGNTE. The full CDR3 protein reads CASRTGNTEAFF. The whole variable domain, remainder taken from reference TRBV5-1 and TRBJ1-1, is KAGVTQTPRYLIKTRGQQVTLSCSPISGHRSVSWYQQTPGQGLQFLFEYFSETQRNKGNFPGRFSGRQFSNSRSEMNVSTLELGDSALYLCASRTGNTEAFFGQGTRLTVV.

This clone was seen many times. The read ends 3 residues before the CDR3 terminus; that terminus is restored from the germline J gene. This chain joins TRBV28 and TRBJ2-3; 7 bases line up with TRBD2. The trim removed 5 bases at V and 2 bases at J, leaving 4 bases unmatched. Germline values: CDR1 MDHEN, CDR2 SYDVKM. The CDR3 loop spans 14 amino acids. The CDR3 sequence: CASSRGLDTDTQYF. The CDR3 DNA, read in part, is TGTGCCAGCAGTCGCGGACTAGACACAGATACG.

This clone was recorded at least ten times. Read data end 3 residues before the CDR3 end; the end is taken from the germline J gene. The chain recombines TRBV2 with TRBJ2-1; a possible D gene is TRBD2 (6 bases). Germline V lookup: CDR1 SNHLY, CDR2 FYNNEI. This CDR3 has 13 residues. The CDR3 bases that were read are TGTGCTTTTGGGAGGACTCCTGTCAGTGAG. Translating gives CAFGRTPVSE. The entire CDR3 protein is CAFGRTPVSEQFF.

This clone was detected a few times. The CDR3 is cut off 3 residues early in the read; its end comes from the germline J gene. The J gene is TRBJ2-1, the V gene TRBV7-9, with 7 positions matching TRBD2. The junction had 6 bases not matched to a gene; V was cut back by 2 bases and J by 5 bases. The CDR3 has 15 amino acids. Germline CDR1 is SEHNR and CDR2 is FQNEAQ (reference sequence). CDR3 bases read: TGTGCCAGCAGCTTACGGGGGGAGAAGGACAATGAG. This encodes CASSLRGEKDNE. The complete CDR3 sequence is CASSLRGEKDNEQFF.

Turning to this clone: Read data end 3 residues before the CDR3 end; the end is taken from the germline J gene. The V and J genes are TRBV30 and TRBJ1-1; no clear D gene. Germline lookup yields CDR1 GTSNPN and CDR2 SVGIG (reference sequence). There are 14 residues in the CDR3. The CDR3 protein is CAWSGLFDTDTAFF. CDR3 DNA, as far as it was read: TGTGCCTGGAGTGGACTATTCGACACAGATACG.

This clone was detected ten times or more. The sequence runs out 3 residues before the end of the CDR3; the remainder is reconstructed from the germline J gene. The gene calls are TRBV29-1 and TRBJ1-5; D is perhaps TRBD1 (6 bases). The V gene lost 7 bases and the J gene lost 8 bases, with 18 bases spanning the gap. There are 13 residues in the CDR3. CDR1 is SQVTM and CDR2 is ANQGSEA in the germline V gene. CDR3 DNA (partial): TGCAGCGCAGCGACAGGCGGTTCGAAGCCC. It yields the protein CSAATGGSKP. In full, the CDR3 is CSAATGGSKPQHF. Together with reference TRBV29-1 and TRBJ1-5, the CDR3 gives the full variable domain: SAVISQKPSRDICQRGTSLTIQCQVDSQVTMMFWYRQQPGQSLTLIATANQGSEATYESGFVIDKFPISRPNLTFSTLTVSNMSPEDSSIYLCSAATGGSKPQHFGDGTRLSIL.

This clone was seen repeatedly, ten times or more. Read coverage stops 3 residues before the CDR3 terminus; the germline J gene supplies the remainder. The V call is TRBV5-1, the J call TRBJ2-1, with TRBD2 matching 7 bases. V dropped 4 bases and J dropped 0; count of bases not matched to a gene: 4. The CDR3 consists of 15 residues. Germline CDR1 SGHRS, CDR2 YFSETQ. The sequenced CDR3 bases are TGCGCCAGCAGCGTCAGCGGGATCTCCTACAATGAG. The encoded protein is CASSVSGISYNE. The full CDR3 sequence reads CASSVSGISYNEQFF.

This clone was seen repeatedly, ten times or more. The read is 3 residues too short to cover the CDR3 end, so that end is filled in from the germline J gene. This chain connects TRBV2 to TRBJ2-1; tentatively, D is TRBD1 (5 bases). The CDR3 is 15 residues long. V was cut by 6 bases and J by 4 bases, with 16 bases left in between. From germline, CDR1 is SNHLY and CDR2 FYNNEI. CDR3 amino acids: CASRDSTASYNEQFF. The DNA read from the CDR3 is TGTGCCAGCAGAGACAGCACCGCTTCGTACAATGAG.

The table lists this clone with many counts. The CDR3 goes on 3 residues after the read ends, and that part is filled in from the germline J gene. The chain has TRBV20-1 and TRBJ2-1; 8 nucleotides agree with TRBD2. The CDR3 spans 15 residues. The germline gives CDR1 DFQATT, CDR2 SNEGSKA (reference sequence). Germline trimming cut 1 base from V and 0 bases from J; bases unmatched to any gene: 2. Partial CDR3 DNA: TGCAGTGCTAGAGGAAGCGGGAGCTCCTACAATGAG. Its translation: CSARGSGSSYNE. The full CDR3 sequence reads CSARGSGSSYNEQFF.